The 17 T cell receptor beta chains presented below share a single source sample, sequenced in a study of CD8 T cells in ankylosing spondylitis (dated by TCRdb to between 2016 and 2019). The research as a whole found: A TCR beta motif of 7 or 8 highly homologous amino acid variants appeared characteristic of blood from ankylosing spondylitis patients.

Library generation was performed with 5' RACE. TCRdb names Illumina HiSeq 2500 as the instrument used. TCRdb ran its own pipeline on the public reads, namely fastp trimming at Q25 and MiXCR clone calling, and kept in-frame beta chains. Entries are consolidated by CDR3 protein sequence, retaining the most common genes and DNA. The sample records more than 400,000 distinct CDR3 sequences, about 5.7% of which are singletons. Roughly 3.3% of the sample lies in the top ten. What these receptors recognize is not known. Sequencing input: blood, either unsorted or a sorted T cell fraction (not recorded which). Source of these receptors: a male donor with ankylosing spondylitis.

This clonotype was found many times. The CDR3 reads CASSLGLGDEQYF. The CDR3 DNA reads TGTGCCAGCAGCTTAGGATTAGGGGACGAGCAGTACTTC. This chain joins TRBV7-2 and TRBJ2-7, with a tentative D call TRBD1 (5 bases). CDR1 and CDR2 (germline): SGHTA, FQGNSA. Trimming took 1 base from V and 5 from J, leaving 9 bases between them. The CDR3 spans 13 residues.

This clonotype showed up many times. The chain uses TRBV27 and TRBJ1-1; no clear D. Germline loops: CDR1 MNHEY, CDR2 SMNVEV (reference sequence). The germline V and J ends were trimmed by 5 bases and 0 bases, with 7 bases remaining between them. The CDR3 has 13 residues. The CDR3 coding sequence is TGTGCCAGCAGTGCTAACATGAACACTGAAGCTTTCTTT. Translation gives CASSANMNTEAFF.

This clonotype has ten or more counts. CDR3 residues: CASSPTGRGAYEQYF. The CDR3 nucleotides read TGCGCCAGCAGCCCGACCGGCCGAGGGGCCTACGAGCAGTACTTC. The V call is TRBV5-1, the J call TRBJ2-7, with D perhaps matching TRBD1 or TRBD2 (5 bases each). This CDR3 contains 15 residues. Germline CDR1 SGHRS, CDR2 YFSETQ. V was pared by 4 bases and J by 2 bases, with 16 bases between.

This clonotype was seen many times. This chain links TRBV6-2 or TRBV6-3 with TRBJ2-5; no reliable D call. V lost 6 bases and J lost 5, with 10 bases in between. CDR1 MNHEY and CDR2 SVGEGT come from the germline V gene. The CDR3 extends over 12 amino acids. The chain's CDR3 is CASSILGETQYF. The CDR3 DNA follows: TGTGCCAGCAGCATCCTCGGGGAGACCCAGTACTTC.

At least ten counts were recorded for this clonotype. The chain uses TRBV9 and TRBJ2-5; 8 positions agree with TRBD2. The CDR3 consists of 15 residues. V shed 3 bases and J 5 bases; nucleotides not matched to a gene: 9. Germline values: CDR1 SGDLS, CDR2 YYNGEE. The CDR3: CASSAYGLAGETQYF. For the CDR3, the DNA is TGTGCCAGCAGCGCCTACGGACTAGCTGGGGAGACCCAGTACTTC.

The chain carries TRBV6-2 or TRBV6-3 and TRBJ2-7, with TRBD2 as a possible D gene (6 bases). This CDR3 contains 14 residues. V dropped 7 bases and J dropped 0 bases, with 13 bases sitting between them. The germline gives CDR1 MNHEY, CDR2 SVGEGT. The CDR3 DNA follows: TGTGCCAGCAACGACCCGGGGGACTCCTACGAGCAGTACTTC. This codes for CASNDPGDSYEQYF.

The V and J genes are TRBV28 and TRBJ2-2, with D perhaps TRBD1 (5 bases). CDR1 and CDR2 from the germline V gene are MDHEN and SYDVKM. Trimming pared 6 bases from V and 8 bases from J, leaving 13 bases between. This CDR3 is 13 amino acids long. CDR3 nucleotides: TGTGCCAGCAGAATGCCGTCAGGGGGGGAGCTGTTTTTT. Its translation: CASRMPSGGELFF.

Note on this clonotype: Just one base apart from a much larger clone, this may be a read error. The CDR3 DNA reads as TGCGCCAGCAGCCAAGCGGGACAGCATGATCAGTTCTTC. Encoded protein: CASSQAGQHDQFF. The rearrangement uses TRBV4-1 and TRBJ2-1; 7 bases map to TRBD1. The CDR3 is made up of 13 amino acids. Germline CDR1 is MGHRA and CDR2 is YSYEKL.

This clonotype was counted at least ten times. The rearrangement links TRBV24-1 to TRBJ1-1; a possible D gene is TRBD1 (5 bases). This CDR3 contains 13 residues. Per germline, CDR1 KGHDR and CDR2 SFDVKD. Trimming left V 2 bases short and J 8 bases short, with 11 bases between. CDR3 sequence reads: CATSDSGAREAFF. The DNA of the CDR3 is TGTGCCACCAGTGATTCCGGGGCCCGAGAAGCTTTCTTT.

This clonotype was counted ten times or more. V and J are TRBV6-5 and TRBJ2-7, with D perhaps matching TRBD2 (6 bases). The CDR3 contains 15 residues. Deletions cut 4 bases from V and 2 bases from J, with 15 bases between. From germline, CDR1 is MNHEY and CDR2 SVGAGI. Here the CDR3 DNA reads TGTGCCAGCAGTTCCCCGGGGGTGGGGACCTACGAGCAGTACTTC. Protein product: CASSSPGVGTYEQYF.

This clonotype occurred many times. The chain links TRBV7-2 to TRBJ2-5; no definite D call. V was trimmed by 2 bases and J by 4 bases, leaving 11 bases between them. This CDR3 spans 14 amino acids. Germline V gene data show CDR1 as SGHTA and CDR2 as FQGNSA. The CDR3 nucleotides read TGTGCCAGCAGCTTATTAGACCTCCGAGAGACCCAGTACTTC. Translation gives CASSLLDLRETQYF.

Concerning this clonotype itself: Germline and junction disagree at one end, which may indicate a read error. This chain uses TRBV6-1 with TRBJ1-5, with no clear D. Per the germline V gene, CDR1 is MNHNS and CDR2 is SASEGT. There are 17 residues in the CDR3. CDR3 amino acids: CASREASDGYSNQPQHF. The CDR3 DNA is TGTGCCAGCAGGGAAGCTTCGGACGGGTATAGCAATCAGCCCCAGCATTTT.

This clonotype has only a few counts. This may be a read error: a much more frequent sequence differs by one nucleotide. The chain uses TRBV7-9 and TRBJ2-3; D gene ambiguous. V was pared by 1 base and J by 0 bases, with 8 bases between. Germline CDR1 SEHNR, CDR2 FQNEAQ (reference sequence). This CDR3 contains 15 residues. DNA of the CDR3: TGTGCCAGCAGCTTAGATGGGTTAAGCACAGATACGCAGTATTTT. It is translated as CASSLDGLSTDTQYF.

This rearrangement joins TRBV20-1 to TRBJ2-1; TRBD1 aligns across 11 bases. The CDR3 sequence is 15 residues long. J lost 4 bases, V lost 3 bases, and 5 bases had no gene match. CDR1 DFQATT and CDR2 SNEGSKA come from the germline V gene (reference sequence). CDR3 residues: CSARTGQGGYNEQFF. In DNA, the CDR3 is TGCAGTGCTAGGACGGGACAGGGGGGTTACAATGAGCAGTTCTTC.

This clonotype was recorded at least ten times. J is TRBJ2-2 and V is TRBV20-1; 11 nucleotides line up with TRBD1. In germline, CDR1 is DFQATT, CDR2 SNEGSKA (reference sequence). This CDR3 contains 15 residues. J gave up 6 bases and V 4 bases, and 7 bases lay outside the gene matches. This CDR3 reads CSAIRTGGAPGELFF. As DNA, the CDR3 is TGCAGTGCTATACGGACAGGGGGCGCCCCCGGGGAGCTGTTTTTT.

There are many counts of this clonotype. The V and J genes are TRBV4-3 and TRBJ1-6; D remains ambiguous. The germline V gene has CDR1 LGHNA and CDR2 YSLEER. V lost 3 bases to trimming and J lost 14 bases, with 17 bases between them. The CDR3 covers 14 residues. The CDR3 coding sequence is TGCGCCAGCAGCCATCTAGAGGAGGGAGTATCCCTCCACTTT. It codes for CASSHLEEGVSLHF.

This clonotype was recorded many times. The chain uses TRBV9 and TRBJ2-3; 7 bases agree with TRBD2. The V segment lost 0 bases and the J segment 6 bases; nucleotides outside the gene matches: 4. Germline CDR1 SGDLS, CDR2 YYNGEE. The CDR3 runs to 14 residues. The CDR3 loop is CASSVAGGGDTQYF. The CDR3 nucleotides are TGTGCCAGCAGCGTAGCCGGGGGAGGGGATACGCAGTATTTT.